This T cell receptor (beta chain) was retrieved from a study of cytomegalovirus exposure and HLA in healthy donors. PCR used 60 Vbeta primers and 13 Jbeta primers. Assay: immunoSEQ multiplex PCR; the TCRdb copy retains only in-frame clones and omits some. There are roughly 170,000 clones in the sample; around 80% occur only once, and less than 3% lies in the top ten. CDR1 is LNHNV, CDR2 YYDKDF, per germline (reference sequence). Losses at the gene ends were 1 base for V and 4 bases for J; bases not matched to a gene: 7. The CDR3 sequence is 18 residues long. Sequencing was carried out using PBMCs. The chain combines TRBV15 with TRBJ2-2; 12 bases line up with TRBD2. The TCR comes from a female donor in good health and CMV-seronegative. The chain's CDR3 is CATSRGGLAGGPTGELFF. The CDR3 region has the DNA TGTGCCACCAGCAGAGGGGGGCTAGCGGGAGGGCCCACCGGGGAGCTGTTTTTT.